This T cell receptor beta chain appears in the sequencing data of a study of T cell responses to AZD1222 COVID-19 vaccine. Whole-study findings and limits: Elevations in Spike-specific TCR breadth and depth followed administration of two AZD1222 doses. The sample set comprised mostly white British donors with more females, and clonal diversity was possibly underestimated. Only 5 or 6 people who got AZD1222 tested seropositive at baseline.

The length of the CDR3 is 11 residues. V lost 7 bases to trimming and J lost 2 bases, with 5 bases between them. The germline gives CDR1 SNHLY, CDR2 FYNNEI. Comment on this clone: Its specificity is not known.

Assay used: immunoSEQ multiplex PCR; TCRdb lists only in-frame clones, some missing. The sample carries 130,000 or so clones, approximately 92% recorded once. This TCR was sampled from an adult who received the AZD1222 COVID-19 vaccine. The input for sequencing was peripheral blood, taken 28 days after the second AZD1222 dose. The V and J genes are TRBV2 and TRBJ2-5, with D uncertain. DNA of the CDR3: TGTGCCAGCAAGATACAAGAGACCCAGTACTTC. Protein sequence: CASKIQETQYF. Filled out from reference TRBV2 and TRBJ2-5, the complete variable domain reads EPEVTQTPSHQVTQMGQEVILRCVPISNHLYFYWYRQILGQKVEFLVSFYNNEISEKSEIFDDQFSVERPDGSNFTLKIRSTKLEDSAMYFCASKIQETQYFGPGTRLLVL.